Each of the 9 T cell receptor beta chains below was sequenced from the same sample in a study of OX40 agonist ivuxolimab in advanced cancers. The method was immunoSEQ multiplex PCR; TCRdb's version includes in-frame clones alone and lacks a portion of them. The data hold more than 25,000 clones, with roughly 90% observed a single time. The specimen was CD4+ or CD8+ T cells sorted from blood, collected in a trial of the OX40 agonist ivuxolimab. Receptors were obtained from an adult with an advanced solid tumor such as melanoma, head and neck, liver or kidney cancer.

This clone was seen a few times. Here the CDR3 DNA reads TGTGCCAGCAGCCAAGATTCGTCGCCAGGGCCCGGGGAGCTGTTTTTT. It codes for CASSQDSSPGPGELFF. The rearrangement uses TRBV14 and TRBJ2-2, with D perhaps TRBD1 (5 bases). CDR1 is SGHDN, CDR2 FVKESK, per germline. The V and J ends lost 0 bases and 6 bases respectively, with 14 bases between them. The CDR3 sequence is 16 residues long.

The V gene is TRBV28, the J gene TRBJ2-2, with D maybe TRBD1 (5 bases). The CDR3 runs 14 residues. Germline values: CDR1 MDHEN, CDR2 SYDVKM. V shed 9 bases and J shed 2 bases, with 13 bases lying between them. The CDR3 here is CASQTVLNTGELFF. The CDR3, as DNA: TGTGCCAGTCAGACAGTGCTAAACACCGGGGAGCTGTTTTTT.

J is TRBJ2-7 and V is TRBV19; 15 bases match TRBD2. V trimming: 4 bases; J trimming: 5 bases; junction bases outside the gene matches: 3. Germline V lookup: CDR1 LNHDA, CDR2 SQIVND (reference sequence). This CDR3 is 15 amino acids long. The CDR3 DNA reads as TGTGCCAGTAGTACCGGACTAGCGGGAGGGGACGAGCAGTACTTC. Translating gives CASSTGLAGGDEQYF.

The CDR3 sequence: CASSLGVGSDTQYF. CDR3 bases: TGTGCCAGCAGTTTGGGGGTGGGTTCAGATACGCAGTATTTT. This chain connects TRBV28 to TRBJ2-3; D tentatively fits TRBD1 or TRBD2 (5 bases each). The germline gives CDR1 MDHEN, CDR2 SYDVKM. V lost 3 bases, J lost 4 bases, and 11 bases lay in between. The length of the CDR3 is 14 residues. The entire variable domain, with the rest obtained from reference TRBV28 and TRBJ2-3, is as follows: DVKVTQSSRYLVKRTGEKVFLECVQDMDHENMFWYRQDPGLGLRLIYFSYDVKMKEKGDIPEGYSVSREKKERFSLILESASTNQTSMYLCASSLGVGSDTQYFGPGTRLTVL.

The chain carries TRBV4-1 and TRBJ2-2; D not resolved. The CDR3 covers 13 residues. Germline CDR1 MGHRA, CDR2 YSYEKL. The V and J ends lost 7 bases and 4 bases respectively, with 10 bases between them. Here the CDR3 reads CASNVGSTGELFF. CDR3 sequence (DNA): TGCGCCAGCAACGTAGGGTCCACCGGGGAGCTGTTTTTT.

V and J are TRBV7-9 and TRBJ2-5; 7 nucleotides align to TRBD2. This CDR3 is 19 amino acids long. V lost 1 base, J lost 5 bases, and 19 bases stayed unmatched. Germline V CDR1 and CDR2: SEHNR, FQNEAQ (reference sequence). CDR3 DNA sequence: TGTGCCAGCAGCTTAGGGTGGTGGTACACTAGCGTTAGACGGGAGACCCAGTACTTC. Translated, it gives CASSLGWWYTSVRRETQYF.

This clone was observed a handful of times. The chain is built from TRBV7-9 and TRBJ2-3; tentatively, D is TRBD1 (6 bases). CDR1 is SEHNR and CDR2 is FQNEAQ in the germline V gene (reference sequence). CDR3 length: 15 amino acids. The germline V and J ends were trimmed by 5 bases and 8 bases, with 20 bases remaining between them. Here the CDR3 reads CASSQAQGPPSTQYF. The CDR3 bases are TGTGCCAGCAGCCAGGCACAGGGTCCTCCGAGTACGCAGTATTTT.

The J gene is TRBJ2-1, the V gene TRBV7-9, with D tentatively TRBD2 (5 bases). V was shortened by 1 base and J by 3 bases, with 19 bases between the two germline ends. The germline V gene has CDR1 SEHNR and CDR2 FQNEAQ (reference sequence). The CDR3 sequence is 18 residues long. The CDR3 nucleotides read TGTGCCAGCAGCTTAGGGGTCCTCGTGGCAGACTACTACAATGAGCAGTTCTTC. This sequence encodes CASSLGVLVADYYNEQFF.

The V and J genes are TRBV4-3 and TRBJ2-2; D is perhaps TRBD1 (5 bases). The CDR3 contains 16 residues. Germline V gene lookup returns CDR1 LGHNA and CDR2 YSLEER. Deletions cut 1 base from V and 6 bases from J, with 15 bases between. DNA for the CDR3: TGCGCCAGCAGCCAAGGATCAGGGCGAGTCGCCGGGGAGCTGTTTTTT. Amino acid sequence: CASSQGSGRVAGELFF.